This passage covers 24 T cell receptor beta chains from one sample sequenced in a study of cytomegalovirus exposure and HLA in healthy donors. Only in-frame clones appear in the TCRdb table, and some are missing; sequencing was by immunoSEQ multiplex PCR. The sample contains 65,000 to 75,000 clones, 94% of which appear only once. The sample comprised PBMCs. The receptor set was obtained from a man aged 18-30 years in good health and CMV-seropositive.

This chain links TRBV19 with TRBJ1-2; a weak D match, TRBD1 (6 bases). The CDR3 is 13 amino acids. The V gene's germline CDR1 is LNHDA and CDR2 SQIVND (reference sequence). V was shortened by 7 bases and J by 13 bases, with 22 bases between the two germline ends. This CDR3 is CASKKDSSMAITF. The CDR3 coding sequence is TGTGCCAGTAAAAAGGACAGTTCTATGGCTATCACCTTC. The whole variable domain, filled in from reference TRBV19 and TRBJ1-2, reads DGGITQSPKYLFRKEGQNVTLSCEQNLNHDAMYWYRQDPGQGLRLIYYSQIVNDFQKGDIAEGYSVSREKKESFPLTVTSAQKNPTAFYLCASKKDSSMAITFGSGTRLTVV.

This clone came up once. This rearrangement joins TRBV27 to TRBJ2-7, with 10 bases matching TRBD2. The J segment lost 0 bases and the V segment lost 4 bases, leaving 6 bases of the junction unmatched. CDR1 and CDR2 from the germline V gene are MNHEY and SMNVEV (reference sequence). This CDR3 comprises 16 residues. The CDR3 spells CASSYGSGRISYEQYF. CDR3 nucleotides: TGTGCCAGCAGTTACGGTAGCGGGAGGATCTCCTACGAGCAGTACTTC.

The chain combines TRBV29-1 with TRBJ1-1, with TRBD1 identical over 7 bases. V trimming: 6 bases; J trimming: 2 bases; junction bases outside the gene matches: 6. In germline, CDR1 is SQVTM, CDR2 ANQGSEA. CDR3 length: 13 residues. CDR3 bases: TGCAGCGTAAAACAGGGGCCCAACACTGAAGCTTTCTTT. This sequence encodes CSVKQGPNTEAFF.

The chain links TRBV6-1 to TRBJ1-2; D is possibly TRBD1 (5 bases). The CDR3 extends over 16 amino acids. The germline V gene encodes CDR1 MNHNS and CDR2 SASEGT. V lost 0 bases, J lost 5 bases, and 16 bases lay in between. CDR3 sequence reads: CASSEALWEGRYGYTF. CDR3 nucleotides: TGTGCCAGCAGTGAAGCGCTTTGGGAGGGGAGGTATGGCTACACCTTC.

V is TRBV11-2 and J is TRBJ2-7; a weak D match, TRBD1 (6 bases). V was cut by 5 bases and J by 2 bases, with 19 bases left in between. The CDR3 is made up of 16 amino acids. Per germline, CDR1 SGHAT and CDR2 FQNNGV. CDR3 bases: TGTGCCAGCAGCCTATTGCTGGGCAGGGGAGCCTACGAGCAGTACTTC. Encoded protein: CASSLLLGRGAYEQYF.

The DNA for the CDR3 is TGCGCCAGCAGCCAAGTAAGGCTTCAGGGGCAGGGTGGGTATGGCTACACCTTC. Translation gives CASSQVRLQGQGGYGYTF. V gene TRBV4-1 combines with J gene TRBJ1-2; a weak D match, TRBD1 (6 bases). CDR3 length: 18 amino acids. Germline CDR1 MGHRA, CDR2 YSYEKL. Trimming pared 1 base from V and 5 bases from J, leaving 23 bases between.

This sequence joins TRBV5-1 and TRBJ2-1; the match to TRBD2 covers 8 bases. V trimming: 4 bases; J trimming: 8 bases; junction bases outside the gene matches: 14. Germline-derived CDR1 and CDR2 are SGHRS and YFSETQ. The CDR3 is 16 amino acids. The CDR3 protein is CASSTGLDDLTYEQFF. CDR3 nucleotides: TGCGCCAGCAGCACGGGACTAGATGATTTAACCTATGAGCAGTTCTTC.

This clone was seen only once. The germline gene is not matched at one end of the junction; a read error may be the cause. Other DNA sequences in this specimen translate into the identical CDR3. The genes are TRBV7-9 and TRBJ2-2, with D uncertain. CDR3 length: 15 residues. Looked up from germline, CDR1 is SEHNR and CDR2 is FQNEAQ (reference sequence). The CDR3 sequence is CASSSAAHVAGELFF. Here the CDR3 DNA reads TGTGCCAGTAGCTCCGCGGCGCATGTCGCCGGGGAGCTGTTTTTT.

The V gene is TRBV15, the J gene TRBJ1-1; tentative D call: TRBD1 (6 bases). The CDR3 loop spans 15 amino acids. Trimming took off 0 bases at V and 10 bases at J, with 18 bases between the two ends. Per the germline V gene, CDR1 is LNHNV and CDR2 is YYDKDF (reference sequence). The CDR3 spells CATSRDRGRGAAAFF. The CDR3 bases are TGTGCCACCAGCAGAGATAGGGGCAGGGGCGCAGCAGCTTTCTTT.

The chain is built from TRBV10-3 and TRBJ2-1; 12 nucleotides align to TRBD1. CDR1 is ENHRY and CDR2 is SYGVKD in the germline V gene. The V gene end was trimmed by 3 bases and the J gene end by 7 bases; junction bases not matched to a gene: 7. The CDR3 has 16 residues. The CDR3 is CAISDKGQGATNEQFF. In nucleotides, the CDR3 is TGTGCCATCAGTGATAAGGGACAGGGGGCGACAAATGAGCAGTTCTTC.

A single count supports this clone. The chain is built from TRBV4-1 and TRBJ2-1; possible D gene TRBD2, 6 bases. The germline V gene has CDR1 MGHRA and CDR2 YSYEKL. The CDR3 spans 18 residues. V was cut by 0 bases and J by 8 bases, with 23 bases left in between. For the CDR3, the DNA is TGCGCCAGCAGCCAAGAGTCGGGAGTGCGGGGAGATTGGTATGAGCAGTTCTTC. Its protein product is CASSQESGVRGDWYEQFF.

This clone was seen just once. The rearrangement links TRBV4-2 to TRBJ2-3, with D maybe TRBD2 (6 bases). This CDR3 contains 15 residues. The V gene lost 0 bases and the J gene lost 8 bases, with 15 bases spanning the gap. Germline loops: CDR1 LGHNA, CDR2 YNFKEQ. The CDR3 DNA is TGTGCCAGCAGCCAAGAGCAGGCGGCCGGGGGTACGCAGTATTTT. It specifies CASSQEQAAGGTQYF.

The J gene is TRBJ2-7, the V gene TRBV28; 12 bases agree with TRBD2. V lost 10 bases to trimming and J lost 11 bases; unmatched junction nucleotides: 12. The V gene's germline CDR1 is MDHEN and CDR2 SYDVKM. The CDR3 consists of 13 residues. CDR3 DNA: TGTGCCACCATCTCTAGCGGGAGGGTCCGGAAGTACTTC. Protein product: CATISSGRVRKYF.

The J gene is TRBJ1-2, the V gene TRBV28; D is uncertain. This CDR3 spans 12 amino acids. Germline lookup yields CDR1 MDHEN and CDR2 SYDVKM. Trimming left V 5 bases short and J 6 bases short, with 10 bases between. The DNA of the CDR3 is TGTGCCAGCAGTATCTCCAGCGATGGCTACACCTTC. Encoded protein: CASSISSDGYTF.

This chain uses TRBV30 with TRBJ2-1, with TRBD2 identical over 10 bases. From germline, CDR1 is GTSNPN and CDR2 SVGIG (reference sequence). V lost 4 bases and J lost 10; bases outside the gene matches: 10. The CDR3 totals 14 residues. CDR3 DNA: TGTGCCTGGACCGGTCTAGCGGGAGTTAGGGAGCAGTTCTTC. This sequence encodes CAWTGLAGVREQFF. Full variable domain (remainder filled in from reference TRBV30 and TRBJ2-1): SQTIHQWPATLVQPVGSPLSLECTVEGTSNPNLYWYRQAAGRGLQLLFYSVGIGQISSEVPQNLSASRPQDRQFILSSKKLLLSDSGFYLCAWTGLAGVREQFFGPGTRLTVL.

CDR3 sequence reads: CASSLAWTGNYGYTF. CDR3 bases: TGCGCCAGCAGCTTGGCCTGGACAGGGAACTATGGCTACACCTTC. This sequence joins TRBV5-1 and TRBJ1-2; TRBD1 aligns across 8 bases. The germline CDR1 and CDR2 sequences are SGHRS and YFSETQ. The CDR3 length is 15 residues. J was trimmed by 2 bases and V by 0 bases; bases with no gene match: 3. The whole variable domain, filled in from reference TRBV5-1 and TRBJ1-2, reads KAGVTQTPRYLIKTRGQQVTLSCSPISGHRSVSWYQQTPGQGLQFLFEYFSETQRNKGNFPGRFSGRQFSNSRSEMNVSTLELGDSALYLCASSLAWTGNYGYTFGSGTRLTVV.

The chain recombines TRBV6-5 with TRBJ2-1, with D possibly TRBD1 on 5 matching bases. CDR1 and CDR2 (germline): MNHEY, SVGAGI. The CDR3 is 15 residues long. Trimming removed 5 bases at V and 0 bases at J, with 11 bases between. In DNA, the CDR3 is TGTGCCAGCAGTCGCCAGGGTTTCTCCTACAATGAGCAGTTCTTC. It translates to CASSRQGFSYNEQFF.

V and J are TRBV2 and TRBJ2-3, with a weak D call TRBD2 (6 bases). Germline assignment: CDR1 SNHLY and CDR2 FYNNEI. The ends were cut back, 4 bases at V and 2 bases at J, with 10 bases in the middle. The length of the CDR3 is 14 residues. Here the CDR3 reads CASSGGTYTDTQYF. The CDR3 DNA follows: TGTGCCAGCAGTGGGGGGACTTACACAGATACGCAGTATTTT.

The rearrangement links TRBV6-1 to TRBJ2-3; a possible D gene is TRBD1 (6 bases). Germline V CDR1 and CDR2: MNHNS, SASEGT. Trimming removed 10 bases from V and 0 bases from J, with 17 bases in between. This CDR3 has 15 amino acids. The DNA for the CDR3 is TGTGCCACCCTACCCCCGGACAGCAGCACAGATACGCAGTATTTT. It codes for CATLPPDSSTDTQYF.

V is TRBV18 and J is TRBJ2-4; 10 nucleotides align to TRBD1. The CDR3 has 17 amino acids. From germline, CDR1 is KGHSH and CDR2 LQKENI. V gave up 3 bases and J gave up 0 bases; unmatched junction bases: 5. The CDR3 nucleotides read TGTGCCAGCTCACCCATGGGACAGGGGTTAGCCAAAAACATTCAGTACTTC. Its protein is CASSPMGQGLAKNIQYF.

The chain recombines TRBV5-6 with TRBJ1-1; 9 nucleotides line up with TRBD1. The trim removed 4 bases at V and 12 bases at J, leaving 7 bases unmatched. There are 12 residues in the CDR3. CDR1 SGHDT and CDR2 YYEEEE come from the germline V gene. CDR3 nucleotide sequence: TGTGCCAGCAGCCCCGGGACAGGGACGACTTTCTTT. Protein: CASSPGTGTTFF.

The chain combines TRBV7-6 with TRBJ2-1; 8 bases fit TRBD1. This CDR3 is built from 14 residues. Germline CDR1 reads SGHVS; CDR2 reads FNYEAQ. V shed 3 bases, J shed 6 bases, and the junction held 4 bases outside the gene matches. CDR3: CASSFGTGSNEQFF. The CDR3 coding sequence is TGTGCCAGCAGCTTTGGGACAGGATCCAATGAGCAGTTCTTC.

This rearrangement joins TRBV18 to TRBJ1-3, with a weak D call TRBD1 (5 bases). Germline V lookup: CDR1 KGHSH, CDR2 LQKENI. This CDR3 contains 15 residues. V dropped 6 bases and J dropped 0 bases, with 12 bases sitting between them. Here the CDR3 reads CASSRGTTSGNTIYF. Here the CDR3 DNA reads TGTGCCAGCTCCCGGGGGACCACCTCTGGAAACACCATATATTTT.

This clone came up once. V gene TRBV7-2 combines with J gene TRBJ1-1; D not certain. Germline V gene sequence: CDR1 SGHTA, CDR2 FQGNSA. This CDR3 contains 13 residues. V was pared by 1 base and J by 11 bases, with 14 bases between. In nucleotides, the CDR3 is TGTGCCAGCAGCTTAGGTACAGCCGGGGAGGCTTTCTTT. It specifies CASSLGTAGEAFF.